These 8 T cell receptor beta chains originate from one sample sequenced in a study of T cells expressing NK-cell markers. For each CDR3 protein, TCRdb gives one entry from its re-call of the 5' RACE reads, without DNA. The listing contains about 550,000 distinct CDR3 sequences. Specimen: blood T cells: a sorted CD56 or NKG2C T cell subset, CD4+ or CD8+ T cells, or bulk PBMC T cells (not recorded which). These receptors were collected from a man between 18 and 35 years old in good health.

The rearrangement links TRBV14 to TRBJ2-2; TCRdb proposes TRBD1, but this gene call is untestable without DNA. The CDR3 totals 15 residues. Per germline, CDR1 SGHDN and CDR2 FVKESK. Here the CDR3 reads CASSQEYTPGGELFF.

V usage is TRBV20-1 and J usage is TRBJ1-1; checking the TCRdb D call of TRBD1 is not possible without DNA. Germline V gene data show CDR1 as DFQATT and CDR2 as SNEGSKA (reference sequence). The CDR3 length is 15 residues. CDR3 residues: CSARDQKGQYTEAFF.

The chain is built from TRBV5-8 and TRBJ2-2; TCRdb outputs TRBD1, but without DNA this stays unchecked. The CDR3 runs 16 residues. Germline values: CDR1 SGHTS, CDR2 YDEGEE. The CDR3 loop is CASSLSPGGFTGELFF.

The J gene is TRBJ2-7, the V gene TRBV5-5; TCRdb proposes TRBD2, but this gene call is untestable without DNA. This CDR3 is 12 amino acids long. CDR1 SGHKS and CDR2 YYEKEE come from the germline V gene (reference sequence). The CDR3 loop reads CASSVTSGDWYF.

The chain employs TRBV4-2 and TRBJ2-1; TCRdb proposes TRBD2, but this gene call is untestable without DNA. The CDR3 extends over 14 amino acids. CDR1 is LGHNA, CDR2 YNFKEQ, per germline. The CDR3 here is CASSPLGLAYEQFF.

V usage is TRBV16 and J usage is TRBJ2-1; TCRdb selects TRBD2, and the lack of DNA leaves this call unchecked. The CDR3 totals 13 residues. Looked up from germline, CDR1 is KGHSY and CDR2 is FQNENV. Here the CDR3 reads CASSPGTSGRQFF.

The rearrangement joins TRBV25-1 to TRBJ2-3; TCRdb indicates TRBD2, and absent DNA this call remains unverified. CDR1 MGHDK and CDR2 SYGVNS come from the germline V gene. This CDR3 has 16 residues. This CDR3 is CASSVGSGRSTDTQYF.

The genes are TRBV12-3 or TRBV12-4 and TRBJ2-7; with no DNA, the TCRdb D assignment of TRBD1 cannot be verified. This CDR3 is built from 15 residues. CDR3 in amino acids: CASSQTGTGIYEQYF.